This is a list of T cell receptor beta chains from one sample in a study of control samples from healthy donors and cancer patients. Clones were read by immunoSEQ multiplex PCR, and TCRdb kept only the in-frame ones, dropping some. The record lists some 180,000 clones, of which the ten most abundant hold 2.2%. The source material was blood. These receptors were obtained from a young woman in good health. The CDR3 runs from the conserved cysteine through the conserved F or W. The D gene is left open where the match is weak.

len	v_gene	d_gene	j_gene	CDR3nt	CDR3aa
13	TRBV6-2/TRBV6-3	.	TRBJ1-6	TGTGCCAGCAGTTCGGGGAGAAGATCACCCCTCCACTTT	CASSSGRRSPLHF
12	TRBV28	.	TRBJ1-1	TGTGCCAGCAGAACAGGGAGCCCTGAAGCTTTCTTT	CASRTGSPEAFF
16	TRBV6-2/TRBV6-3	.	TRBJ2-6	TGTGCCAGCAGTTACGGGGGCAGGGCTGGGGCCAACGTCCTGACTTTC	CASSYGGRAGANVLTF
15	TRBV5-1	.	TRBJ1-2	TGCGCCAGCAGCTTGGGGAAGGACAGAAGCTATGGCTACACCTTC	CASSLGKDRSYGYTF
16	TRBV5-1	.	TRBJ1-6	TGCGCCAGCAGCAAGGACAGCCGTATCGCAAATTCACCCCTCCACTTT	CASSKDSRIANSPLHF
16	TRBV3-1/TRBV3-2	TRBD1	TRBJ1-1	TGTGCCAGCAGCCAACCGGAGGGGGCGGTGAACACTGAAGCTTTCTTT	CASSQPEGAVNTEAFF
13	TRBV28	.	TRBJ2-7	TGTGCCAGCAGCGCAGGGGAACCCTACGAGCAGTACTTC	CASSAGEPYEQYF
15	TRBV3-1/TRBV3-2	.	TRBJ2-3	TGTGCCAGCGGACTTGAGGGGACTAGCACAGATACGCAGTATTTT	CASGLEGTSTDTQYF
15	TRBV28	TRBD1	TRBJ2-2	TGTGCCAGCCTTCCCGTCCCAGGGGGCACCGGGGAGCTGTTTTTT	CASLPVPGGTGELFF
11	TRBV10-1	TRBD1	TRBJ2-7	TGCGCCAGTGGGACAGGCTACGAGCAGTACTTC	CASGTGYEQYF
15	TRBV19	.	TRBJ1-1	TGTGCCAGTAGAACCATGGGGGGGGGCGTCACTGAAGCTTTCTTT	CASRTMGGGVTEAFF
15	TRBV6-5	.	TRBJ2-7	TGTGCCAGCAGTTACTCGAAGCTAGGGTTGGGCGAGCAGTACTTC	CASSYSKLGLGEQYF
14	TRBV23-1	.	TRBJ1-2	TGCGCCAGCAGTCATCTCAGAACAGACTATGGCTACACCTTC	CASSHLRTDYGYTF
15	TRBV5-1	.	TRBJ1-3	TGCGCCAGCAGCTTGGTGGCAGGGCCTGGAAACACCATATATTTT	CASSLVAGPGNTIYF
15	TRBV27	TRBD1	TRBJ1-1	TGTGCCAGCAGACCCGAGATACGACAGGGAGGGAAAGCTTTCTTT	CASRPEIRQGGKAFF
16	TRBV5-1	.	TRBJ1-2	TGCGCCAGCAGCGACCCTGACGGGGGGCTTAGCTATGGCTACACCTTC	CASSDPDGGLSYGYTF
16	TRBV2	TRBD1	TRBJ1-6	TGTGCCAGCAGTCCAAGCACAGGGGTCTATAATTCACCCCTCCACTTT	CASSPSTGVYNSPLHF
14	TRBV24-1	.	TRBJ1-1	TGTGCCACCAGTGATTTCCTTAGGCTTTTCGATGCTTTCTTT	CATSDFLRLFDAFF
15	TRBV28	.	TRBJ1-1	TGTGCCAGCAGTTCCACGACAATTTTGAACACTGAAGCTTTCTTT	CASSSTTILNTEAFF
15	TRBV4-2	TRBD1	TRBJ2-5	TGTGCCAGCAGCCGTGGACAGGGCCTTCAAGAGACCCAGTACTTC	CASSRGQGLQETQYF
17	TRBV21-1	.	TRBJ2-1	TGTGCCAGCAGCATTCCCGTAGCGGGGGATCGTTCCAATGAGCAGTTCTTC	CASSIPVAGDRSNEQFF
15	TRBV28	.	TRBJ1-2	TGTGCCAGCAGTTTAAGGGGTCGACCGCTCTATGGCTACACCTTC	CASSLRGRPLYGYTF
15	TRBV11-3	.	TRBJ1-5	TGTGCCAGCAGCTTAGATGTAGGGGAGGGTCAGCCCCAGCATTTT	CASSLDVGEGQPQHF
13	TRBV9	TRBD2	TRBJ2-5	TGTGCCAGCAGCCCGACTAGCCAGGAGACCCAGTACTTC	CASSPTSQETQYF
13	TRBV12-3/TRBV12-4	.	TRBJ2-5	TGTGCCAGCAGTTTAGCGGGGGGAGAGACCCAGTACTTC	CASSLAGGETQYF
15	TRBV4-1	TRBD2	TRBJ2-2	TGCGCCAGCAGCCAATGGGAGGGGATGACCGGGGAGCTGTTTTTT	CASSQWEGMTGELFF
14	TRBV6-5	TRBD1	TRBJ1-4	TGTGCCAGCAGTTGGGGACAGGGTAATGAAAAACTGTTTTTT	CASSWGQGNEKLFF
17	TRBV3-1/TRBV3-2	.	TRBJ1-3	TGTGCCAGCAGCCAAGAATGGGGCAGGGCGACTGGAAACACCATATATTTT	CASSQEWGRATGNTIYF
16	TRBV5-5	.	TRBJ1-6	TGTGCCAGCAGCTTGGCCGGGCAGGCATTTAATTCACCCCTCCACTTT	CASSLAGQAFNSPLHF
15	TRBV4-1	.	TRBJ1-3	TGCGCCAGCAGCCAAGTCCTTAGCTCTGGAAACACCATATATTTT	CASSQVLSSGNTIYF
15	TRBV2	TRBD1	TRBJ1-6	TGTGCCAGCAGTGAAAGGGCAGGGGGCAATTCACCCCTCCACTTT	CASSERAGGNSPLHF
14	TRBV25-1	.	TRBJ1-1	TGTGCCAGCAGTTTGAGGGGGGAGGCCACTGAAGCTTTCTTT	CASSLRGEATEAFF
13	TRBV4-1	TRBD1	TRBJ1-4	TGCGCCAGCAGCCAAGATTCAGGGGGAAAACTGTTTTTT	CASSQDSGGKLFF
13	TRBV2	.	TRBJ1-2	TGTGCCAGCAGCGCTTTAGGGGAGAGTGGCTACACCTTC	CASSALGESGYTF
15	TRBV28	.	TRBJ2-3	TGTGCCAGCACCCGAACTGAACATTCGGCAGATACGCAGTATTTT	CASTRTEHSADTQYF
14	TRBV5-5	.	TRBJ1-2	TGTGCCAGCAGCTTGTTCCCAGGGGTCTATGGCTACACCTTC	CASSLFPGVYGYTF
14	TRBV6-5	.	TRBJ2-7	TGTGCCAGCAGTTACTCAGCAGGCTCCTACGAGCAGTACTTC	CASSYSAGSYEQYF
12	TRBV24-1	.	TRBJ1-2	TGTGCCACCAGTGACTCGACGGGAGGCTACACCTTC	CATSDSTGGYTF
12	TRBV5-4	.	TRBJ1-2	TGTGCCAGCAGCCAGGGCGGCTATGGCTACACCTTC	CASSQGGYGYTF
14	TRBV7-9	.	TRBJ2-5	TGTGCCAGCAGCTTAGTAGGCGGGGTAGAGACCCAGTACTTC	CASSLVGGVETQYF
15	TRBV6-2/TRBV6-3	.	TRBJ1-5	TGTGCCAGCAGTTATGGGGGACCGATCAATCAGCCCCAGCATTTT	CASSYGGPINQPQHF
16	TRBV4-2	TRBD2	TRBJ2-3	TGTGCCAGCAGCCAAGCGCTAGCGGGGAACCTAGATACGCAGTATTTT	CASSQALAGNLDTQYF
15	TRBV19	TRBD2	TRBJ2-3	TGTGCCAGTGCGACGGGGACTAGAAGCACAGATACGCAGTATTTT	CASATGTRSTDTQYF
15	TRBV9	TRBD2	TRBJ2-3	TGTGCCAGCAGCGTAGCTACGTCTAGCGGGACTACGCAGTATTTT	CASSVATSSGTTQYF
18	TRBV28	TRBD1	TRBJ2-7	TGTGCCAGCAGTTTATTTTGGGGGGTGACAGGGGTTTCCCACGAGCAGTACTTC	CASSLFWGVTGVSHEQYF
10	TRBV29-1	.	TRBJ1-1	TGCAGCGGCGTCAACACTGAAGCTTTCTTT	CSGVNTEAFF
16	TRBV5-5	.	TRBJ2-7	TGTGCCAGCAGCTTTGATGCGTCAGAACCTCCTTACGAGCAGTACTTC	CASSFDASEPPYEQYF
16	TRBV5-1	.	TRBJ2-7	TGCGCCAGCAGCTCGGGAGTCACCTCAAAAAGCTACGAGCAGTACTTC	CASSSGVTSKSYEQYF
13	TRBV10-1	.	TRBJ2-7	TGCGCCAGCACCAACAGGGAAGGGCACGAGCAGTACTTC	CASTNREGHEQYF
14	TRBV3-1/TRBV3-2	.	TRBJ1-6	TGTGCCAGCAGCCTGACTACTGCTGATTCACCCCTCCACTTT	CASSLTTADSPLHF
15	TRBV7-6	TRBD1	TRBJ1-4	TGTGCCAGCAGCCCCCGGACAGGGGCTAATGAAAAACTGTTTTTT	CASSPRTGANEKLFF